This TCR beta chain was sequenced in a study of blood T cell repertoires in COVID-19. The trim removed 3 bases at V and 5 bases at J, leaving 9 bases unmatched. The germline gives CDR1 SGHRS, CDR2 YFSETQ. The length of the CDR3 is 15 residues. Method: immunoSEQ multiplex PCR; TCRdb's copy keeps in-frame clones and lacks some. The data show around 58,000 clones, nearly 90% seen once. By frequency in the sample, this clone is medium-sized. Sequencing input: peripheral blood. The chain couples TRBV5-1 to TRBJ2-5; 8 positions match TRBD1. This clonotype was sampled from a man between 60 and 75 years old with active COVID-19. This CDR3 is CASSSDRVGQETQYF. DNA for the CDR3: TGCGCCAGCAGCTCGGACAGGGTAGGGCAGGAGACCCAGTACTTC.